Below are 5 T cell receptor beta chains sequenced from a single sample in a study of blood T cells in healthy people across ages. A J-beta primer mix and a sample-barcoded 5' primer were used in a second PCR of roughly 6 to 11 cycles. From the 5' RACE reads, TCRdb called clonotypes with MiXCR, one entry per CDR3 protein. This table holds about 750,000 distinct CDR3 sequences, 40% to 65% found once. The sample taken for sequencing was blood. Receptors were obtained from a man older than 75 in good health.

This sequence joins TRBV12-3 or TRBV12-4 and TRBJ2-5, with D possibly TRBD2 on 7 matching bases. V was shortened by 6 bases and J by 3 bases, with 17 bases between the two germline ends. The CDR3 runs to 15 residues. CDR3 sequence: CASRPGGGKKETQYF. The CDR3 DNA sequence: TGTGCCAGCAGGCCGGGGGGCGGGAAGAAAGAGACCCAGTACTTC.

This rearrangement joins TRBV11-2 to TRBJ2-1; the D gene is possibly TRBD1 (5 bases). The CDR3 has 15 amino acids. V lost 5 bases and J lost 6, with 17 bases in between. Germline assignment: CDR1 SGHAT and CDR2 FQNNGV. CDR3 nucleotide sequence: TGTGCCAGCAGCGACGGGCCGTCAGGGATCAATGAGCAGTTCTTC. Translated: CASSDGPSGINEQFF.

J is TRBJ2-5 and V is TRBV20-1; no definite D call. The V gene lost 0 bases and the J gene lost 1 base, with 9 bases spanning the gap. Per germline, CDR1 DFQATT and CDR2 SNEGSKA (reference sequence). The CDR3 sequence is 14 residues long. The CDR3 loop is CSARDLRSQETQYF. CDR3 in DNA: TGCAGTGCTAGAGATCTGAGGTCCCAAGAGACCCAGTACTTC.

The table lists this clonotype with a count of one. J is TRBJ2-7 and V is TRBV12-3 or TRBV12-4; 8 nucleotides match TRBD1. The CDR3 loop spans 14 amino acids. The trim removed 6 bases at V and 3 bases at J, leaving 7 bases unmatched. The CDR3 DNA reads TGTGCCAGCAGAGGACAGGGAATAGGCTACGAGCAGTACTTC. Translating gives CASRGQGIGYEQYF.

The V gene is TRBV3-1, the J gene TRBJ2-3; 7 bases are a match to TRBD2. The CDR3 consists of 14 residues. Germline V lookup: CDR1 LGHDT, CDR2 YNNKEL (reference sequence). V trimming: 2 bases; J trimming: 3 bases; junction bases outside the gene matches: 2. Here the CDR3 reads CASSQNGGTDTQYF. The DNA of the CDR3 is TGTGCCAGCAGCCAAAACGGGGGGACAGATACGCAGTATTTT.